One sample yielded the 24 T cell receptor beta chains listed below, sequenced in a study of tissue T cells after allogeneic stem cell transplantation. The method was immunoSEQ multiplex PCR; TCRdb's version includes in-frame clones alone and lacks a portion of them. There are about 22,000 clones in the sample; roughly 72% occur only once, and 0.66% lies in the top ten. The sequencing sample was made of spleen. The receptors here all came from a female BALB/c mouse in good health. MHC haplotype of the mouse line: H2-d.

As for this clone: Mouse germline and gene names are used. The read comes to an end 1 residue before the CDR3 does, leaving the germline J gene to fill in the end. The J gene is TRBJ2-3, the V gene TRBV20, with 7 bases aligning to TRBD1. J was trimmed by 0 bases and V by 1 base; bases with no gene match: 4. The CDR3 runs to 15 residues. Looked up from germline, CDR1 is GFQATS and CDR2 is STVNSAI. The CDR3 DNA, read in part, is TGTGGTGCTAGGGGATTCAGGGGGAGTGCAGAAACGCTGTAT. Translated, it gives CGARGFRGSAETLY. The CDR3 in full is CGARGFRGSAETLYF.

A word on this clone: Gene names and germline match the mouse. The read comes to an end 1 residue before the CDR3 does, leaving the germline J gene to fill in the end. The J gene is TRBJ2-3, the V gene TRBV29; TRBD2 matches 11 bases. V gave up 5 bases and J gave up 1 base; unmatched junction bases: 5. The CDR3 runs to 16 residues. The germline V gene encodes CDR1 MSHET and CDR2 SYDVDS. CDR3 sequence: CASSPLGGRGAETLYF. Incomplete CDR3 DNA: TGTGCTAGCAGTCCACTGGGGGGGCGCGGTGCAGAAACGCTGTAT.

Comments on this clone: Mouse names are used for the genes. Sequencing ends 1 residue short of the CDR3 end; the germline J gene provides the rest. This chain connects TRBV15 to TRBJ2-7; a possible D gene is TRBD1 (5 bases). V was shortened by 5 bases and J by 6 bases, with 8 bases between the two germline ends. Germline V gives CDR1 SGHND, CDR2 FRSKSL. The CDR3 has 11 amino acids. The CDR3 loop reads CASSRGVEQYF. Incomplete CDR3 DNA: TGTGCCAGCAGTAGGGGTGTTGAACAGTAC.

As to this clone: Gene names and germline refer to mouse. The sequenced fragment ends 1 residue before the CDR3 boundary, so the rest is inferred from the germline J gene. This chain joins TRBV5 and TRBJ2-7; TRBD2 aligns across 12 bases. Germline CDR1 and CDR2: LGHNA and YNLKQL (reference sequence). Trimming at V came to 4 bases and at J to 7 bases, leaving 5 bases not matched to a gene. The CDR3 spans 14 residues. CDR3 bases read: TGTGCCAGCAGCCCAGGGACTGGGGGGAGCGAACAGTAC. Protein: CASSPGTGGSEQY. Given in full, the CDR3 is CASSPGTGGSEQYF.

Concerning this clone: The listed genes are named as in mouse. Read sequence stops 1 residue before the CDR3 end, and the germline J gene provides the missing end. This chain links TRBV5 with TRBJ2-2; D perhaps matches TRBD1 (6 bases). CDR3 size: 14 residues. Per germline, CDR1 LGHNA and CDR2 YNLKQL (reference sequence). Trimming stripped 4 bases from V and 4 bases from J, with 10 bases between. CDR3 amino acids: CASSPQGSTGQLYF. The CDR3 bases that were read are TGTGCCAGCAGCCCTCAGGGGAGCACCGGGCAGCTCTAC.

Concerning this clone itself: Mouse gene names apply. The CDR3 extends 1 residue past the end of the read, so its final part is completed from the germline J gene. The chain uses TRBV13-1 and TRBJ1-1; the D is unclear. CDR1 is NSHNY and CDR2 is SYGAGN in the germline V gene. The CDR3 covers 14 residues. The V end lost 3 bases, the J end lost 0 bases, and 9 bases lay between the germline ends. CDR3 DNA (partial): TGTGCCAGCAGTGTGGACCGATCAAACACAGAAGTCTTC. This encodes CASSVDRSNTEVF. The complete CDR3 sequence is CASSVDRSNTEVFF.

With regard to this clone: The genes are named according to mouse. The read is 1 residue too short to cover the CDR3 end, so that end is filled in from the germline J gene. The chain links TRBV13-1 to TRBJ1-1; a possible D gene is TRBD1 (5 bases). The V gene lost 3 bases and the J gene lost 1 base, with 7 bases spanning the gap. The CDR3 loop spans 13 amino acids. Germline V gives CDR1 NSHNY, CDR2 SYGAGN. CDR3 amino acids: CASSGGRNTEVFF. The DNA read from the CDR3 is TGTGCCAGCAGTGGGGGACGAAACACAGAAGTCTTC.

For this clone: The germline and genes are mouse ones. The read terminates 1 residue before the CDR3 end, so the remaining end is supplied by the germline J gene. The chain has TRBV4 and TRBJ2-2; 11 bases are a match to TRBD2. The germline CDR1 and CDR2 sequences are LGHDT and YNNKQL (reference sequence). CDR3 length: 16 amino acids. V lost 5 bases to trimming and J lost 1 base; unmatched junction nucleotides: 3. This CDR3 reads CASSPTGGGNTGQLYF. CDR3 DNA (partial): TGTGCCAGCAGCCCGACTGGGGGGGGAAACACCGGGCAGCTCTAC.

This clone was seen a handful of times. Gene names and germline refer to mouse. The read finishes 1 residue shy of the CDR3 end, and the germline J gene is used to complete it. The V gene is TRBV2, the J gene TRBJ2-7, with 7 bases matching TRBD1. The CDR3 has 14 residues. V was pared by 1 base and J by 3 bases, with 3 bases of the junction left unmatched. Germline assignment: CDR1 LGHNA and CDR2 YSYQKL. CDR3 loop: CASSQGQGVYEQYF. The CDR3 bases that were read are TGTGCCAGCAGCCAAGGGCAGGGGGTCTATGAACAGTAC.

Concerning this clone itself: Gene names follow the mouse nomenclature. With the read ending 1 residue before the CDR3 end, the germline J gene is used to fill in that end. The chain is built from TRBV13-2 and TRBJ1-3, with D maybe TRBD1 (5 bases). CDR1 is NNHNN, CDR2 SYGAGS, per germline (reference sequence). The ends were cut back, 0 bases at V and 9 bases at J, with 13 bases in the middle. This CDR3 has 14 amino acids. Here the CDR3 reads CASGDAWGVGTLYF. The sequenced CDR3 bases are TGTGCCAGCGGTGATGCGTGGGGGGTGGGTACGCTCTAT.

Note on this clone: The gene names here belong to mouse. The read terminates 1 residue before the CDR3 end, so the remaining end is supplied by the germline J gene. The chain uses TRBV19 and TRBJ2-5; D gene unclear. Between the trimmed V and J ends, which lost 4 bases and 0 bases, there was a span of 6 bases. CDR3 size: 13 residues. Germline CDR1 is FNHDT and CDR2 is SITEND (reference sequence). This chain's CDR3 is CASSPRNQDTQYF. The covered CDR3 bases are TGTGCCAGCAGTCCCAGAAACCAAGACACCCAGTAC. The full variable domain, completed using reference TRBV19 and TRBJ2-5, is GGIITQTPKFLIGQEGQKLTLKCQQNFNHDTMYWYRQDSGKGLRLIYYSITENDLQKGDLSEGYDASREKKSSFSLTVTSAQKNEMAVFLCASSPRNQDTQYFGPGTRLLVL.

This clone was seen a handful of times. The genes are named according to mouse. The read ends 1 residue shy of where the CDR3 ends; the end is completed using the germline J gene. The chain recombines TRBV13-1 with TRBJ2-7; 10 bases match TRBD1. The CDR3 loop spans 14 amino acids. The ends lost 3 bases at V and 3 bases at J; junction bases unmatched: 3. CDR1 NSHNY and CDR2 SYGAGN come from the germline V gene. CDR3 DNA (partial): TGTGCCAGCAGTGGCCGGGACAGGGGCTATGAACAGTAC. Protein sequence: CASSGRDRGYEQY. The CDR3 in full is CASSGRDRGYEQYF.

Turning to this clone: Mouse gene names apply. CDR3 in amino acids: CASSDARGNQDTQYF. The CDR3 bases that were read are TGTGCCAGCAGTGATGCCAGGGGTAACCAAGACACCCAGTAC. This rearrangement joins TRBV13-3 to TRBJ2-5; weak D call: TRBD1 (6 bases). The read stops 1 residue short of the end of the CDR3; the missing end is completed from the germline J gene. Trimming took off 0 bases at V and 0 bases at J, with 8 bases between the two ends. Germline CDR1 and CDR2: NNHDY and SYVADS. This CDR3 region has 15 residues. Together with reference TRBV13-3 and TRBJ2-5, the CDR3 gives the full variable domain: EAAVTQSPRSKVAVTGGKVTLSCHQTNNHDYMYWYRQDTGHGLRLIHYSYVADSTEKGDIPDGYKASRPSQENFSLILELASLSQTAVYFCASSDARGNQDTQYFGPGTRLLVL.

This clone was seen only a few times. Mouse germline and gene names are used. The CDR3 end lies 1 residue beyond the end of the read and is filled in from the germline J gene. This rearrangement joins TRBV4 to TRBJ1-4; D unclear. This CDR3 spans 10 amino acids. Germline-derived CDR1 and CDR2 are LGHDT and YNNKQL (reference sequence). Trimming removed 6 bases from V and 5 bases from J, with 1 base in between. CDR3 bases read: TGTGCCAGCAGGAACGAAAGATTATTT. Translated: CASRNERLF. The CDR3 in full is CASRNERLFF.

A word on this clone: Germline and genes: mouse. The read stops 1 residue short of the end of the CDR3; the missing end is completed from the germline J gene. This chain joins TRBV17 and TRBJ2-7; D might be TRBD1 (5 bases). Trimming shortened V by 1 base and J by 7 bases, and 11 bases separated the two germline ends. CDR3 size: 13 residues. CDR1 and CDR2 from the germline V gene are MNHDT and YYDKIL. CDR3 bases read: TGTGCTAGCAGTAGAGGGCAGGGCGGGGAACAGTAC. This gives the protein CASSRGQGGEQY. The entire CDR3 sequence reads CASSRGQGGEQYF.

For this clone: Genes and germline come from the mouse. Coverage ceases 1 residue before the CDR3 finishes, and the germline J gene fills in the end. The chain has TRBV5 and TRBJ1-6, with D unclear. TRBJ1-6 is marked as an open reading frame, function uncertain. V was clipped by 1 base and J by 0 bases, with 4 bases between them. The CDR3 runs 15 residues. CDR1 is LGHNA, CDR2 YNLKQL, per germline (reference sequence). The part of the CDR3 DNA that was read is TGTGCCAGCAGCCAAGTGGTTTCCTATAATTCGCCCCTCTAC. It specifies CASSQVVSYNSPLY. The whole CDR3 protein is CASSQVVSYNSPLYF.

This clone was observed a handful of times. Mouse gene names apply. From the germline J gene comes the end of the CDR3, since the read stops 1 residue before it. The rearrangement links TRBV19 to TRBJ1-3, with D possibly being TRBD1 (5 bases). This CDR3 is built from 15 residues. Per the germline V gene, CDR1 is FNHDT and CDR2 is SITEND (reference sequence). V was shortened by 3 bases and J by 0 bases, with 10 bases between the two germline ends. The CDR3 DNA, read in part, is TGTGCCAGCAGTACGGACAATAATTCTGGAAATACGCTCTAT. This gives the protein CASSTDNNSGNTLY. The full CDR3 protein reads CASSTDNNSGNTLYF.

With regard to this clone: These gene names are mouse names. The read terminates 1 residue ahead of where the CDR3 ends, so the germline J gene completes it. The chain recombines TRBV14 with TRBJ1-5; 7 bases fit TRBD1. Germline CDR1 and CDR2: SGHDT and FRDEAV. The length of the CDR3 is 15 residues. The V segment lost 5 bases and the J segment 2 bases; nucleotides outside the gene matches: 7. The CDR3 spells CASSPRGSDNQAPLF. The covered CDR3 bases are TGTGCCAGCAGCCCCAGGGGGTCGGACAACCAGGCTCCGCTT.

Notes on this clone: Gene names refer to mouse genes. The read ends 1 residue early relative to the CDR3; the germline J gene fills the gap. The chain employs TRBV13-1 and TRBJ2-7; 14 positions match TRBD2. Germline values: CDR1 NSHNY, CDR2 SYGAGN. The CDR3 covers 15 residues. The trim removed 7 bases at V and 5 bases at J, leaving 8 bases unmatched. Incomplete CDR3 DNA: TGTGCCAGCGGAAACCGGGACTGGGGGGGCCATGAACAGTAC. Translating gives CASGNRDWGGHEQY. The full-length CDR3 reads as CASGNRDWGGHEQYF.

About this clone itself: Gene names and germline match the mouse. CDR3 region: CASSQDGTFTEVFF. Partial CDR3 DNA: TGTGCCAGCAGCCAAGATGGGACATTCACAGAAGTCTTC. This sequence joins TRBV5 and TRBJ1-1; TRBD1 might be the D (6 bases). The CDR3 end lies 1 residue beyond the end of the read and is filled in from the germline J gene. Trimming took off 0 bases at V and 4 bases at J, with 9 bases between the two ends. CDR3 length equals 14 residues. CDR1 and CDR2 (germline): LGHNA, YNLKQL (reference sequence).

With regard to this clone: Each gene name is a mouse one. The DNA ends 1 residue before the CDR3 does, and the rest of the CDR3 is filled in from the germline J gene. This chain connects TRBV13-2 to TRBJ1-1; D gene ambiguous. Trimming cost V 0 bases and J 1 base, with 7 bases left between them. Germline V lookup: CDR1 NNHNN, CDR2 SYGAGS (reference sequence). CDR3 size: 14 residues. Incomplete CDR3 DNA: TGTGCCAGCGGTGATGCAGGCAAAAACACAGAAGTCTTC. This codes for CASGDAGKNTEVF. The whole CDR3 sequence reads CASGDAGKNTEVFF.

Notes on this clone: Germline and genes: mouse. The CDR3 end falls 1 residue outside the read, so it is completed with the germline J gene. The chain couples TRBV13-1 to TRBJ2-1, with 8 bases identical to TRBD2. This CDR3 region has 14 residues. The J segment lost 4 bases and the V segment lost 3 bases, leaving 3 bases of the junction unmatched. Germline CDR1 and CDR2: NSHNY and SYGAGN. CDR3 DNA, as far as it was read: TGTGCCAGCAGTGTTGGGGGGGGTTATGCTGAGCAGTTC. Protein product: CASSVGGGYAEQF. From start to end, the CDR3 is CASSVGGGYAEQFF.

In regard to this clone: Gene names follow the mouse nomenclature. The sequence runs out 1 residue before the end of the CDR3; the remainder is reconstructed from the germline J gene. The rearrangement links TRBV1 to TRBJ2-4, with a possible D match to TRBD2 (6 bases). The germline gives CDR1 NSQYPW, CDR2 LRSPGD (reference sequence). The CDR3 sequence is 15 residues long. V gave up 3 bases and J gave up 0 bases, with 10 bases separating them. The CDR3: CTCSAILGSQNTLYF. Partial CDR3 DNA: TGCACCTGCAGTGCCATACTGGGTAGTCAAAACACCTTGTAC.

Concerning this clone: Genes and germline come from the mouse. The read is 1 residue too short to cover the CDR3 end, so that end is filled in from the germline J gene. The chain links TRBV5 to TRBJ1-3, with D perhaps TRBD1 (5 bases). This CDR3 spans 16 amino acids. Trimming removed 0 bases at V and 0 bases at J, with 9 bases between. CDR1 LGHNA and CDR2 YNLKQL come from the germline V gene (reference sequence). CDR3 amino acids: CASSQDRENSGNTLYF. CDR3 DNA, as far as it was read: TGTGCCAGCAGCCAAGACAGGGAGAATTCTGGAAATACGCTCTAT.